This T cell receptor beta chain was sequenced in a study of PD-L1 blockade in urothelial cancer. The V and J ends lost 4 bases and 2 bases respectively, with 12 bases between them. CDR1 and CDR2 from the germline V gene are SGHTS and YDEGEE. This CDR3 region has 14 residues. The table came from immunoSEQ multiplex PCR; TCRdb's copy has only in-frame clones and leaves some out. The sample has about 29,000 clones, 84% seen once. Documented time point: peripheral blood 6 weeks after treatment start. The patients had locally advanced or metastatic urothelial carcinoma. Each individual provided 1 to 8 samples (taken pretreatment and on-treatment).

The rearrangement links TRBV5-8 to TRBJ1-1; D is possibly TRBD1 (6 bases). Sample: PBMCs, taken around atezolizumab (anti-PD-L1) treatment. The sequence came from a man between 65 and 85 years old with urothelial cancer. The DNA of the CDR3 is TGTGCCAGCAGCCTAAATGGGGGCAACACTGAAGCTTTCTTT. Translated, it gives CASSLNGGNTEAFF.